The 11 T cell receptor beta chains listed next were all sequenced from one sample in a study of cytomegalovirus exposure and HLA in healthy donors. 13 Jbeta primers and 60 Vbeta primers were used for the PCR. Method: immunoSEQ multiplex PCR; TCRdb's copy keeps in-frame clones and lacks some. The sample lists approximately 190,000 clones, more than 75% occurring once. Sample: PBMCs. The receptors were sampled from a woman aged 45-65 years in good health and CMV-seropositive.

This chain joins TRBV19 and TRBJ2-7; TRBD1 agrees at 11 bases. V lost 5 bases and J lost 3; bases outside the gene matches: 3. The germline gives CDR1 LNHDA, CDR2 SQIVND (reference sequence). The CDR3 is 14 amino acids. Written as DNA, the CDR3 is TGTGCCAGTAGTCTCGGGACAGGGGGCTACGAGCAGTACTTC. Translating it yields CASSLGTGGYEQYF.

The chain joins TRBV29-1 to TRBJ2-3; 7 bases align to TRBD2. With 4 bases clipped from V and 1 base from J, the junction kept 2 bases outside the gene matches. CDR3 length: 13 residues. CDR1 and CDR2 from the germline V gene are SQVTM and ANQGSEA. CDR3 sequence (DNA): TGCAGCGTTGTTCTAGCGGGCACAGATACGCAGTATTTT. Its protein is CSVVLAGTDTQYF.

V gene TRBV6-5 combines with J gene TRBJ1-3; D is ambiguous. Per germline, CDR1 MNHEY and CDR2 SVGAGI. V gave up 2 bases and J gave up 2 bases, with 7 bases separating them. The CDR3 runs 14 residues. CDR3 region: CASSYVVPGNTIYF. The DNA for the CDR3 is TGTGCCAGCAGTTACGTAGTCCCTGGAAACACCATATATTTT.

The genes are TRBV27 and TRBJ2-5; a possible D gene is TRBD2 (5 bases). The V gene's germline CDR1 is MNHEY and CDR2 SMNVEV (reference sequence). This CDR3 has 12 amino acids. Trimming pared 10 bases from V and 2 bases from J, leaving 11 bases between. The CDR3 sequence: CATGVLQETQYF. The CDR3 bases are TGTGCCACCGGGGTGCTGCAAGAGACCCAGTACTTC.

The chain recombines TRBV7-8 with TRBJ1-1, with TRBD1 matching over 9 bases. The CDR3 spans 18 residues. The germline gives CDR1 SGHVS, CDR2 FQNEAQ. V shed 1 base and J 0 bases; nucleotides not matched to a gene: 9. This chain's CDR3 is CASSLDPGTGSVNTEAFF. The CDR3 bases are TGTGCCAGCAGCTTAGACCCCGGGACAGGGTCCGTGAACACTGAAGCTTTCTTT.

The V and J genes are TRBV6-6 and TRBJ1-3; D is undetermined. The germline V gene encodes CDR1 MNHNY and CDR2 SVGAGI (reference sequence). The CDR3 sequence is 15 residues long. Trimming removed 4 bases from V and 0 bases from J, with 10 bases in between. Here the CDR3 reads CASSSRATSGNTIYF. DNA for the CDR3: TGTGCCAGCAGTTCCAGAGCGACCTCTGGAAACACCATATATTTT.

This clone was observed once. In nucleotides, the CDR3 is TGTGCCAGCAGCCCCCCGGGGGTAGGAGAGACCCAGTACTTC. It is translated as CASSPPGVGETQYF. This chain connects TRBV28 to TRBJ2-5; TRBD2 is a possible D gene (6 bases). V lost 6 bases, J lost 4 bases, and 15 bases lay in between. CDR3 length equals 14 residues. Germline lookup yields CDR1 MDHEN and CDR2 SYDVKM.

This clone was observed a handful of times. The DNA for the CDR3 is TGTGCCAGCAGTTTAGACAGGGGGTACGAGCAGTACTTC. Residues: CASSLDRGYEQYF. The rearrangement joins TRBV27 to TRBJ2-7; 9 bases fit TRBD1. Germline CDR1 is MNHEY and CDR2 is SMNVEV (reference sequence). V trimming: 2 bases; J trimming: 4 bases; junction bases outside the gene matches: 0. The CDR3 is made up of 13 amino acids.

The chain carries TRBV7-9 and TRBJ1-4, with TRBD1 matching 9 bases. The J segment lost 8 bases and the V segment lost 5 bases, leaving 12 bases of the junction unmatched. CDR1 and CDR2 from the germline V gene are SEHNR and FQNEAQ (reference sequence). The CDR3 consists of 16 residues. DNA of the CDR3: TGTGCCAGCAGCCCATACCTAGGACAGGGGAAAGAAAAACTGTTTTTT. This encodes CASSPYLGQGKEKLFF.

The CDR3 sequence is CASSTRLEGAGVEQFF. The CDR3 DNA sequence: TGTGCCAGTAGTACCCGTCTTGAGGGGGCTGGGGTTGAGCAGTTCTTC. The V and J genes are TRBV19 and TRBJ2-1; the match to TRBD1 covers 7 bases. The CDR3 has 16 amino acids. V shed 4 bases, J shed 9 bases, and the junction held 15 bases outside the gene matches. The germline V gene encodes CDR1 LNHDA and CDR2 SQIVND (reference sequence).

The rearrangement links TRBV6-4 to TRBJ2-1; the D gene is possibly TRBD1 (6 bases). The V end was cut by 4 bases, the J end by 12 bases, with 22 bases between. Germline CDR1 reads MRHNA; CDR2 reads SNTAGT. This CDR3 contains 15 residues. CDR3 bases: TGTGCCAGCAGTGCCGAACAGGGTAGGGAGTATGGGCAGTTCTTC. Translation: CASSAEQGREYGQFF.